Listed below are T cell receptor beta chains from one sample, sequenced in a study of blood T cells in healthy people across ages. TCRdb itself ran the 5' RACE reads through MiXCR, one entry per CDR3 protein. The table lists about 1.6 million distinct CDR3 sequences, 34% of them singletons, with around 11% in the top ten. Material: blood. These receptor sequences come from a woman in her 30s in good health. Both conserved end residues are part of each CDR3. D genes are given only for firm matches. Size is stated for part of the rows, as once, few or many counts, or as a class when the clone is expanded.

V: TRBV9; J: TRBJ1-6; D: .; size: few; CDR3: CASSPPSYNSPLHF; DNA: TGTGCCAGCAGCCCCCCCTCCTATAATTCACCCCTCCACTTT
V: TRBV2; J: TRBJ2-7; D: TRBD2; size: few; CDR3: CASSEPSGRFQEQYF; DNA: TGTGCCAGCAGTGAGCCTAGCGGGAGGTTTCAAGAGCAGTACTTC
V: TRBV7-2; J: TRBJ2-5; D: .; size: few; CDR3: CASSLDLVGSQYF; DNA: TGTGCCAGCAGCTTAGATTTGGTCGGGAGCCAGTACTTC
V: TRBV29-1; J: TRBJ2-7; D: .; size: many; CDR3: CSALDRSGAYEQYF; DNA: TGCAGCGCCCTCGACAGGTCCGGCGCCTACGAGCAGTACTTC
V: TRBV24-1; J: TRBJ2-1; D: .; size: .; CDR3: CATSDIFDNEQFF; DNA: TGTGCCACCAGTGATATATTTGACAATGAGCAGTTCTTC
V: TRBV2; J: TRBJ2-5; D: TRBD2; size: .; CDR3: CASSHSGAKETQYF; DNA: TGTGCCAGCAGTCATAGCGGGGCCAAAGAGACCCAGTACTTC
V: TRBV20-1; J: TRBJ1-1; D: TRBD1; size: .; CDR3: CSAEPTGNWAEAFF; DNA: TGCAGTGCGGAACCGACAGGGAATTGGGCTGAAGCTTTCTTT
V: TRBV10-1; J: TRBJ2-4; D: TRBD1; size: .; CDR3: CASSEQGVSIQYF; DNA: TGCGCCAGCAGTGAGCAGGGGGTTAGCATTCAGTACTTC
V: TRBV5-6; J: TRBJ1-4; D: .; size: .; CDR3: CASSLAAGDFDSEKLFF; DNA: TGTGCCAGCAGCTTGGCAGCAGGGGATTTTGACAGTGAAAAACTGTTTTTT
V: TRBV11-2; J: TRBJ1-1; D: .; size: .; CDR3: CASSLDLGVRNTEAFF; DNA: TGTGCCAGCAGCTTAGATCTGGGAGTGAGGAACACTGAAGCTTTCTTT
V: TRBV12-3/TRBV12-4; J: TRBJ1-1; D: TRBD1; size: .; CDR3: CASTATGVGTEAFF; DNA: TGTGCCAGCACCGCGACAGGGGTTGGAACTGAAGCTTTCTTT
V: TRBV10-3; J: TRBJ2-5; D: TRBD2; size: .; CDR3: CAISESSGLAGLQETQYF; DNA: TGTGCCATCAGTGAGAGTTCGGGACTAGCGGGTCTTCAAGAGACCCAGTACTTC
V: TRBV27; J: TRBJ2-5; D: TRBD2; size: .; CDR3: CASSPTLAGRYQETQYF; DNA: TGTGCCAGCAGTCCGACTCTAGCGGGCCGATACCAAGAGACCCAGTACTTC
V: TRBV5-5; J: TRBJ2-1; D: .; size: many; CDR3: CASSAEGYNEQFF; DNA: TGTGCCAGCAGCGCCGAAGGTTACAATGAGCAGTTCTTC
V: TRBV12-3/TRBV12-4; J: TRBJ2-7; D: .; size: many; CDR3: CASSLGGDEQYF; DNA: TGTGCCAGCAGTTTAGGGGGCGACGAGCAGTACTTC
V: TRBV5-1; J: TRBJ1-1; D: .; size: few; CDR3: CASFQGNTEAFF; DNA: TGCGCCAGCTTCCAGGGGAACACTGAAGCTTTCTTT
V: TRBV2; J: TRBJ2-7; D: TRBD2; size: .; CDR3: CASYSGRAAYEQYF; DNA: TGTGCCAGCTACAGCGGGAGGGCGGCCTACGAGCAGTACTTC
V: TRBV7-9; J: TRBJ2-4; D: TRBD1; size: .; CDR3: CAVQQGALAKNIQYF; DNA: TGTGCCGTCCAACAGGGGGCATTGGCCAAAAACATTCAGTACTTC
V: TRBV20-1; J: TRBJ2-7; D: TRBD2; size: few; CDR3: CSARVGGSGYEQYF; DNA: TGCAGTGCTAGAGTAGGCGGGAGTGGCTACGAGCAGTACTTC
V: TRBV14; J: TRBJ1-5; D: .; size: few; CDR3: CASSLSLGQPQHF; DNA: TGTGCCAGCAGCCTCTCCTTGGGGCAGCCCCAGCATTTT